Sequencing of this TCR beta chain was carried out in a study of shared T cell receptors in the human thymus. Using immunoSEQ multiplex PCR, the repertoire was profiled, and TCRdb retains in-frame clones only, with some absent. The repertoire includes roughly 410,000 clones, roughly 94% of them detected once, and roughly 0.02% sits in the top ten. The CDR3 has 14 amino acids. CDR1 MRHNA and CDR2 SNTAGT come from the germline V gene. The trim removed 6 bases at V and 5 bases at J, leaving 5 bases unmatched. The clonotype originates from a human donor. The rearrangement joins TRBV6-4 to TRBJ2-3, with TRBD2 identical over 10 bases. The sequencing sample was made of thymocytes. The CDR3: CASREREGGDTQYF. CDR3 sequence (DNA): TGTGCCAGCAGGGAGCGGGAGGGCGGAGATACGCAGTATTTT.